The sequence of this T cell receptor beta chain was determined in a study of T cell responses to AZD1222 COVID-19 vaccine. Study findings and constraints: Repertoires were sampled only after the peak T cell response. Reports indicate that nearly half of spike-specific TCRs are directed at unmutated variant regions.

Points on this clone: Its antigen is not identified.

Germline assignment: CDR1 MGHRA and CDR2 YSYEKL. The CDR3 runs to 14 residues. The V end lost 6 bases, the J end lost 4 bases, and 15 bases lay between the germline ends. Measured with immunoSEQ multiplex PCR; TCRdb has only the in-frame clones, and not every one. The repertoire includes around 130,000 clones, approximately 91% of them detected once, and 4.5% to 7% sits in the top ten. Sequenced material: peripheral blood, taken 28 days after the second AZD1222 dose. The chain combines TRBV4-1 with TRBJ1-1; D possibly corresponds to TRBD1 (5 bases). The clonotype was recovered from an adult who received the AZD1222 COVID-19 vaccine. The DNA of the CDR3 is TGCGCCAGCAGTTTAGCAGGGCTTATCACTGAAGCTTTCTTT. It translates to CASSLAGLITEAFF.